This TCR beta chain originates from a study of T-cell memory formation after mild COVID-19. In germline, CDR1 is GTSNPN, CDR2 SVGIG (reference sequence). The CDR3 sequence is 15 residues long. V trimming: 2 bases; J trimming: 2 bases; junction bases outside the gene matches: 6. Constant-segment primers were used for 5'RACE, and the resulting TCR alpha and TCR beta cDNA libraries carried sample barcodes and UMIs. TCRdb ran MiXCR on the 5' RACE reads and lists one entry per CDR3 protein. Here the sample spans around 340,000 distinct CDR3 sequences, approximately 15% being singletons. There are many counts of this clonotype.

The chain couples TRBV30 to TRBJ2-7, with TRBD1 matching 10 bases. The sample was PBMCs or a T cell subset sorted from them (not recorded which). This sequence was found in a man younger than 35 who had mild COVID-19 (a few samples of this study predate the infection). Cell type and time point are not known. The CDR3 region is CAWSPGQGIAYEQYF. CDR3 in DNA: TGTGCCTGGAGTCCGGGACAGGGGATTGCCTACGAGCAGTACTTC.